These 32 T cell receptor beta chains came from one sample sequenced in a study of molecular identifiers for immune sequencing clone quantification. TCRdb itself ran the PCR reads through MiXCR, one entry per CDR3 protein. The data show around 320,000 distinct CDR3 sequences, with 24% seen just once and roughly 0.7% held by the top ten. Sequenced input: naive CD8+ T cells from blood, with Jurkat cell RNA spiked in. Subset indicated: FACS-sorted CD8+CD4-CCR7+CD45RA+ naive T cells. Receptors were obtained from a human donor in good health. Some libraries in this study had Jurkat cell RNA spiked in.

This clonotype was detected only a few times. This chain uses TRBV19 with TRBJ2-3; D uncertain. The CDR3 sequence is 18 residues long. V shed 6 bases and J shed 1 base, with 23 bases lying between them. Germline V lookup: CDR1 LNHDA, CDR2 SQIVND (reference sequence). CDR3 amino acids: CASSPIGPRQTRTDTQYF. The CDR3 DNA reads TGTGCCAGTAGCCCCATTGGCCCCCGGCAAACTCGCACAGATACGCAGTATTTT. The entire variable domain, with the rest obtained from reference TRBV19 and TRBJ2-3, is as follows: DGGITQSPKYLFRKEGQNVTLSCEQNLNHDAMYWYRQDPGQGLRLIYYSQIVNDFQKGDIAEGYSVSREKKESFPLTVTSAQKNPTAFYLCASSPIGPRQTRTDTQYFGPGTRLTVL.

The table lists this clonotype with a few counts. The missing conserved phenylalanine or tryptophan at the end of this CDR3 makes a read error likely. The chain links TRBV4-3 to TRBJ2-3; TRBD1 agrees at 8 bases. CDR1 and CDR2 from the germline V gene are LGHNA and YSLEER. V dropped 3 bases and J dropped 6; count of bases not matched to a gene: 11. The CDR3 length is 16 residues. The CDR3 region has the DNA TGCGCCAGCAGCCACAAAACAGGGGGTCTCGAGGATACGCAGTATTCT. Protein product: CASSHKTGGLEDTQYS.

At least ten counts were recorded for this clonotype. The V gene is TRBV7-6, the J gene TRBJ2-5; D possibly matches TRBD1 or TRBD2 (6 bases each). The germline CDR1 and CDR2 sequences are SGHVS and FNYEAQ. V dropped 5 bases and J dropped 2 bases, with 15 bases sitting between them. The CDR3 extends over 15 amino acids. The CDR3 region is CASSHQGTPQETQYF. In DNA, the CDR3 is TGTGCCAGCAGCCATCAGGGGACTCCACAAGAGACCCAGTACTTC.

In this sample, this clonotype turned up many times. This chain connects TRBV14 to TRBJ1-2; D perhaps matches TRBD1 (5 bases). CDR1 is SGHDN and CDR2 is FVKESK in the germline V gene. Trimming removed 3 bases at V and 2 bases at J, with 7 bases between. This CDR3 is built from 13 residues. The chain's CDR3 is CASSQTVNYGYTF. In nucleotides, the CDR3 is TGTGCCAGCAGCCAGACAGTCAACTATGGCTACACCTTC.

This clonotype was found a few times. CDR3 sequence: CATSQEVVYEQYF. The CDR3, as DNA: TGTGCCACCAGCCAAGAGGTCGTGTACGAGCAGTACTTC. This chain uses TRBV15 with TRBJ2-7, with D unresolved. This CDR3 contains 13 residues. Trimming cost V 5 bases and J 4 bases, with 12 bases left between them. The germline V gene has CDR1 LNHNV and CDR2 YYDKDF (reference sequence).

This clonotype was seen ten or more times. The gene calls are TRBV2 and TRBJ2-7; 7 positions agree with TRBD1. Germline V gives CDR1 SNHLY, CDR2 FYNNEI. The length of the CDR3 is 11 residues. J was trimmed by 6 bases and V by 6 bases; bases with no gene match: 2. The CDR3 region has the DNA TGTGCCAGCAGCACAGGGGCCGAGCAGTACTTC. Protein product: CASSTGAEQYF.

The count of this clonotype is one. A read error is possible here, since a much larger clone lies one base away. This rearrangement joins TRBV7-6 to TRBJ2-7; D call uncertain. The CDR3 consists of 14 residues. Per the germline V gene, CDR1 is SGHVS and CDR2 is FNYEAQ. The CDR3 here is CTSSSTGPTYEQYF. In nucleotides, the CDR3 is TGTACCAGCAGCTCTACGGGCCCCACCTACGAGCAGTACTTC.

This clonotype was recorded at least ten times. The chain combines TRBV5-6 with TRBJ2-7; D uncertain. The V end was cut by 0 bases, the J end by 6 bases, with 7 bases between. CDR1 is SGHDT and CDR2 is YYEEEE in the germline V gene. The CDR3 covers 12 residues. The CDR3 nucleotides read TGTGCCAGCAGCTTGGGCAGTACCGAGCAGTACTTC. It translates to CASSLGSTEQYF.

The chain recombines TRBV7-9 with TRBJ2-5, with D unclear. Looked up from germline, CDR1 is SEHNR and CDR2 is FQNEAQ (reference sequence). V was trimmed by 1 base and J by 2 bases, leaving 11 bases between them. CDR3 length: 15 residues. The CDR3 reads CASSLVVRLQETQYF. In DNA, the CDR3 is TGTGCCAGCAGCTTAGTAGTCAGGCTTCAAGAGACCCAGTACTTC.

This clonotype was found once. DNA for the CDR3: TGCAGTGCTCTCGAGGGGCTAGAAGACAGTCAGTACTTC. This encodes CSALEGLEDSQYF. This chain uses TRBV20-1 with TRBJ2-4, with D tentatively TRBD1 or TRBD2 (5 bases each). Germline lookup yields CDR1 DFQATT and CDR2 SNEGSKA (reference sequence). V lost 5 bases, J lost 12 bases, and 20 bases lay in between. This CDR3 contains 13 residues.

As concerns this clonotype: A much larger clone sits a single nucleotide away, making a read error possible. This chain joins TRBV7-8 and TRBJ2-1, with D possibly being TRBD1 or TRBD2 (5 bases each). The germline V gene has CDR1 SGHVS and CDR2 FQNEAQ. The ends were cut back, 3 bases at V and 6 bases at J, with 18 bases in the middle. CDR3 length: 16 residues. CDR3 nucleotides: TGTGCCAGCAGCTTGTTTAGGGGAGAGTTCTGCAATGAGCAGTTCTTC. It is translated as CASSLFRGEFCNEQFF.

The chain recombines TRBV20-1 with TRBJ1-5; TRBD1 is a possible D gene (5 bases). V lost 5 bases and J lost 5, with 19 bases in between. CDR3 length: 15 residues. The V gene's germline CDR1 is DFQATT and CDR2 SNEGSKA (reference sequence). In DNA form, the CDR3 reads TGCAGTGCTCCCCGAGGAGGGGATACTGATCAGCCCCAGCATTTT. It is translated as CSAPRGGDTDQPQHF.

The chain joins TRBV15 to TRBJ1-2; D ambiguous. The germline gives CDR1 LNHNV, CDR2 YYDKDF (reference sequence). V lost 5 bases, J lost 4 bases, and 8 bases lay in between. The CDR3 loop spans 12 amino acids. The CDR3 nucleotides read TGTGCCACCAGCCTAAACAGCTATGGCTACACCTTC. This translates into CATSLNSYGYTF.

This clonotype has just a few counts. The rearrangement joins TRBV5-4 to TRBJ2-3; tentative D call: TRBD2 (5 bases). This CDR3 contains 15 residues. The V end lost 4 bases, the J end lost 6 bases, and 18 bases lay between the germline ends. CDR1 SGHNT and CDR2 YYREEE come from the germline V gene (reference sequence). CDR3 in DNA: TGTGCCAGCAGCCCGGGGTTGCCTGTCGGGGATACGCAGTATTTT. Residues: CASSPGLPVGDTQYF.

The chain joins TRBV5-4 to TRBJ2-3, with D possibly matching TRBD1 (5 bases). The germline V gene has CDR1 SGHNT and CDR2 YYREEE (reference sequence). The CDR3 sequence is 16 residues long. Trimming shortened V by 6 bases and J by 1 base, and 18 bases separated the two germline ends. The CDR3 DNA is TGTGCCAGCATCTGGCAGGGTCACTGTGGCACAGATACGCAGTATTTT. Encoded protein: CASIWQGHCGTDTQYF.

The V and J genes are TRBV7-9 and TRBJ1-1; 11 bases align to TRBD1. The CDR3 contains 16 residues. Losses at the gene ends were 5 bases for V and 8 bases for J; bases not matched to a gene: 13. Germline-derived CDR1 and CDR2 are SEHNR and FQNEAQ (reference sequence). The CDR3 DNA reads TGTGCCAGCAGCCGCCCTCTTGGACAGGGGGCAGGAGAAGCTTTCTTT. It is translated as CASSRPLGQGAGEAFF.

On this clonotype itself: With a much larger clone just one base away, this may be a read error. The J gene is TRBJ2-3, the V gene TRBV29-1, with a tentative D call TRBD2 (5 bases). The length of the CDR3 is 14 residues. CDR1 and CDR2 from the germline V gene are SQVTM and ANQGSEA. V was clipped by 6 bases and J by 1 base, with 14 bases between them. CDR3: CSVPPSGGTDTQYF. The CDR3 DNA reads as TGCAGCGTCCCCCCCAGCGGAGGCACAGATACGCAGTATTTT.

This clonotype has just a few counts. The J gene is TRBJ1-6, the V gene TRBV19; 11 bases are shared with TRBD1. Germline assignment: CDR1 LNHDA and CDR2 SQIVND (reference sequence). After removal of 5 bases from V and 9 bases from J, the junction contained 6 bases not matched to a gene. This CDR3 has 15 residues. The CDR3 is CASSFGQGAGSPLHF. The CDR3 nucleotides are TGTGCCAGTAGTTTCGGACAGGGGGCAGGTTCACCCCTCCACTTT. The full variable domain, its missing parts supplied by reference TRBV19 and TRBJ1-6, is DGGITQSPKYLFRKEGQNVTLSCEQNLNHDAMYWYRQDPGQGLRLIYYSQIVNDFQKGDIAEGYSVSREKKESFPLTVTSAQKNPTAFYLCASSFGQGAGSPLHFGNGTRLTVT.

This clonotype has just a few counts. The chain recombines TRBV7-9 with TRBJ1-5, with TRBD1 as a possible D gene (5 bases). V dropped 5 bases and J dropped 4 bases, with 12 bases sitting between them. Per germline, CDR1 SEHNR and CDR2 FQNEAQ (reference sequence). This CDR3 is built from 14 residues. The CDR3 bases are TGTGCCAGCAGCCCCGTGGGGCATAATCAGCCCCAGCATTTT. As protein: CASSPVGHNQPQHF.

Only a few counts were recorded for this clonotype. The chain is built from TRBV3-1 and TRBJ2-5; D gene uncertain. In germline, CDR1 is LGHDT, CDR2 YNNKEL (reference sequence). The CDR3 is made up of 15 amino acids. Trimming removed 0 bases at V and 3 bases at J, with 11 bases between. The CDR3 here is CASSQDRQSEETQYF. Written as DNA, the CDR3 is TGTGCCAGCAGCCAAGATAGGCAGTCCGAAGAGACCCAGTACTTC.

On this clonotype itself: At one of its ends the junction is not consistent with the germline gene, which may arise from a read error. The gene calls are TRBV7-9 and TRBJ1-1; D not certain. Germline V lookup: CDR1 SEHNR, CDR2 FQNEAQ (reference sequence). The CDR3 totals 12 residues. This CDR3 is CASSLENTEASF. CDR3 sequence (DNA): TGTGCCAGCAGCTTAGAAAACACTGAAGCTTCCTTT.

J is TRBJ2-7 and V is TRBV7-9; tentative D call: TRBD1 (7 bases). The CDR3 spans 14 residues. Germline-derived CDR1 and CDR2 are SEHNR and FQNEAQ (reference sequence). The germline V and J ends were trimmed by 5 bases and 2 bases, with 13 bases remaining between them. CDR3 in amino acids: CASSGGTATYEQYF. The CDR3 nucleotides read TGTGCCAGCAGCGGGGGGACAGCAACCTACGAGCAGTACTTC. Combining the CDR3 with reference TRBV7-9 and TRBJ2-7 gives the whole variable domain DTGVSQNPRHKITKRGQNVTFRCDPISEHNRLYWYRQTLGQGPEFLTYFQNEAQLEKSRLLSDRFSAERPKGSFSTLEIQRTEQGDSAMYLCASSGGTATYEQYFGPGTRLTVT.

V is TRBV11-2 and J is TRBJ2-3; D remains unclear. Germline V gene data show CDR1 as SGHAT and CDR2 as FQNNGV. The CDR3 contains 15 residues. V was cut by 5 bases and J by 1 base, with 13 bases left in between. As DNA, the CDR3 is TGTGCCAGCAGCCCCGTCCCGATACGCACAGATACGCAGTATTTT. As protein: CASSPVPIRTDTQYF.

This clonotype was seen only a few times. The V and J genes are TRBV7-9 and TRBJ1-3, with D possibly TRBD1 on 5 matching bases. CDR3 size: 15 residues. Germline CDR1 SEHNR, CDR2 FQNEAQ (reference sequence). The V end was cut by 5 bases, the J end by 2 bases, with 13 bases between. DNA for the CDR3: TGTGCCAGCAGCCGAACCGCCAGGGCTGGAAACACCATATATTTT. Its protein is CASSRTARAGNTIYF.

Turning to this clonotype: An end of the junction does not agree with germline; a read error may underlie this. The chain recombines TRBV30 with TRBJ2-7, with 9 nucleotides matching TRBD1. Looked up from germline, CDR1 is GTSNPN and CDR2 is SVGIG (reference sequence). This CDR3 has 14 amino acids. The CDR3 nucleotides are TGTGCCTGGAGTGGGGGACAGGGTCCCTACGAGCAGCACTTC. Translation gives CAWSGGQGPYEQHF. The full variable domain, in which reference TRBV30 and TRBJ2-7 provide the parts outside the CDR3, is SQTIHQWPATLVQPVGSPLSLECTVEGTSNPNLYWYRQAAGRGLQLLFYSVGIGQISSEVPQNLSASRPQDRQFILSSKKLLLSDSGFYLCAWSGGQGPYEQHFGPGTRLTVT.

The chain couples TRBV7-9 to TRBJ2-1; 11 nucleotides align to TRBD2. V trimming: 4 bases; J trimming: 6 bases; junction bases outside the gene matches: 14. The CDR3 runs 18 residues. Germline CDR1 is SEHNR and CDR2 is FQNEAQ (reference sequence). The chain's CDR3 is CASSSTAIAGGQGNEQFF. CDR3 nucleotides: TGTGCCAGCAGCTCCACGGCTATAGCGGGGGGGCAGGGCAATGAGCAGTTCTTC.

This clonotype occurred many times. The chain combines TRBV2 with TRBJ2-7; D is undetermined. Per germline, CDR1 SNHLY and CDR2 FYNNEI. This CDR3 is built from 11 residues. Trimming cost V 6 bases and J 4 bases, with 7 bases left between them. CDR3 residues: CASRNEYEQYF. CDR3 coding DNA: TGTGCCAGCAGGAACGAGTACGAGCAGTACTTC.

On this clonotype itself: The germline gene is not matched at one end of the junction; a read error may be the cause. This chain uses TRBV6-2 or TRBV6-3 with TRBJ1-5; unclear D gene. CDR1 and CDR2 from the germline V gene are MNHEY and SVGEGT. The CDR3 extends over 13 amino acids. The DNA for the CDR3 is TGTGCCAGCAGTTACGGTGTGGGTCCGCCCCCGCATTTT. It encodes CASSYGVGPPPHF.

This clonotype came up many times. V is TRBV28 and J is TRBJ2-3; 14 bases match TRBD2. Germline CDR1 and CDR2: MDHEN and SYDVKM. The CDR3 totals 16 residues. Germline trimming cut 4 bases from V and 3 bases from J; bases unmatched to any gene: 3. The CDR3 sequence is CASSSGLAGVTDTQYF. In nucleotides, the CDR3 is TGTGCCAGCAGTTCGGGACTAGCGGGAGTGACAGATACGCAGTATTTT.

This clonotype was found many times. This chain joins TRBV15 and TRBJ2-3, with D tentatively TRBD1 (6 bases). This CDR3 is 15 amino acids long. The ends were cut back, 1 base at V and 3 bases at J, with 11 bases in the middle. From germline, CDR1 is LNHNV and CDR2 YYDKDF (reference sequence). This chain's CDR3 is CATSRGTGSTDTQYF. DNA for the CDR3: TGTGCCACCAGCAGAGGTACAGGGAGTACAGATACGCAGTATTTT.

This clonotype has at least ten counts. The chain is built from TRBV7-6 and TRBJ2-7; no clear D gene. The CDR3 is 12 amino acids. The germline V gene has CDR1 SGHVS and CDR2 FNYEAQ. Trimming removed 5 bases at V and 4 bases at J, with 9 bases between. CDR3 sequence (DNA): TGTGCCAGCAGCCCCACCCCGTACGAGCAGTACTTC. It encodes CASSPTPYEQYF.

Many counts were recorded for this clonotype. The V and J genes are TRBV29-1 and TRBJ1-1; a possible D gene is TRBD1 (6 bases). Trimming left V 3 bases short and J 5 bases short, with 10 bases between. This CDR3 is built from 12 residues. Germline loops: CDR1 SQVTM, CDR2 ANQGSEA. The CDR3 region is CSVDRGPTEAFF. The CDR3 bases are TGCAGCGTTGATCGGGGGCCAACTGAAGCTTTCTTT.